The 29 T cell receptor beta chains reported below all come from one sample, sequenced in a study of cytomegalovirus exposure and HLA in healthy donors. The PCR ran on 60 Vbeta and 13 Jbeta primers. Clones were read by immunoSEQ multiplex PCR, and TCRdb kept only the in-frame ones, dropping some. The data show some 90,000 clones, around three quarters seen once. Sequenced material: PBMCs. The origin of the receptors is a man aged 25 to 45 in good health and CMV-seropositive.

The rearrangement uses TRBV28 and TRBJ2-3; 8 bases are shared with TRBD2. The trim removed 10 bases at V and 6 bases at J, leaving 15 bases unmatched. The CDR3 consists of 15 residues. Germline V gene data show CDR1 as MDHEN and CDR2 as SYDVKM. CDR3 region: CAIRGGSSYWDTQYF. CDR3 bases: TGTGCCATCCGGGGGGGGTCATCCTACTGGGATACGCAGTATTTT. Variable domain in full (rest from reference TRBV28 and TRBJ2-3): DVKVTQSSRYLVKRTGEKVFLECVQDMDHENMFWYRQDPGLGLRLIYFSYDVKMKEKGDIPEGYSVSREKKERFSLILESASTNQTSMYLCAIRGGSSYWDTQYFGPGTRLTVL.

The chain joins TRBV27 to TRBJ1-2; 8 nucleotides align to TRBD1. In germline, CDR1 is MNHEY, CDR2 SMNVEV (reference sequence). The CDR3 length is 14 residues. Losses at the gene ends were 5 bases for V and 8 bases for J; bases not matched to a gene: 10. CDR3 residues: CASSAIQGVRGYTF. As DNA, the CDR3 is TGTGCCAGCAGTGCTATACAGGGGGTAAGAGGCTACACCTTC.

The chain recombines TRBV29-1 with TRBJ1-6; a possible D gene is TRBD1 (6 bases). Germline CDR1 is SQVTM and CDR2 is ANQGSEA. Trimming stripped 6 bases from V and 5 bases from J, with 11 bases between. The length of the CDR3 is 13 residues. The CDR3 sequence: CSVKGENNSPLHF. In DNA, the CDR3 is TGCAGCGTAAAGGGGGAGAATAATTCACCCCTCCACTTT.

CDR3 sequence: CASSARGLTTHSPLHF. The CDR3 DNA is TGTGCCAGCAGCGCCCGGGGACTAACAACGCATTCACCCCTCCACTTT. The chain couples TRBV9 to TRBJ1-6; D possibly corresponds to TRBD1 (5 bases). Germline lookup yields CDR1 SGDLS and CDR2 YYNGEE. The CDR3 has 16 amino acids. V was clipped by 3 bases and J by 8 bases, with 18 bases between them.

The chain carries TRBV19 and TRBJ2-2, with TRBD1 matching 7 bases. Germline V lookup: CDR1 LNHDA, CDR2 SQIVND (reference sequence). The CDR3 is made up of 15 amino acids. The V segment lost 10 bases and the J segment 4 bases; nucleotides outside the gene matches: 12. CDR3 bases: TGTGCCACGTCAGAGGGGGCGCCTGGCACCGGGGAGCTGTTTTTT. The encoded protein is CATSEGAPGTGELFF.

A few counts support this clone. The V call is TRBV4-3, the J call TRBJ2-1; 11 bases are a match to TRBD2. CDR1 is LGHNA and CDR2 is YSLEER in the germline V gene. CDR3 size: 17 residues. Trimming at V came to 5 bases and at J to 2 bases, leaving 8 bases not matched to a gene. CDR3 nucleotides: TGCGCCAGCAGCTCTCCGACTAGCGGGGAAACCTACAATGAGCAGTTCTTC. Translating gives CASSSPTSGETYNEQFF.

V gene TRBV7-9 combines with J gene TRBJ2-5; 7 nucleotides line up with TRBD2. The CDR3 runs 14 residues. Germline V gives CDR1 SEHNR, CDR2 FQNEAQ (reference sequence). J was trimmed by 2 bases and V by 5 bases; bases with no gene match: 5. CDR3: CASSNGLVQETQYF. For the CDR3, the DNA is TGTGCCAGCAGCAATGGACTAGTACAAGAGACCCAGTACTTC.

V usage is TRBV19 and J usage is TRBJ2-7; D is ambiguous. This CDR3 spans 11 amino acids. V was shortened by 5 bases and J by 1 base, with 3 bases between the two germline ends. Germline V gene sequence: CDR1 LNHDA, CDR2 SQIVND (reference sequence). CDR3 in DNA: TGTGCCAGTAGTTCTTCCTACGAGCAGTACTTC. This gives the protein CASSSSYEQYF.

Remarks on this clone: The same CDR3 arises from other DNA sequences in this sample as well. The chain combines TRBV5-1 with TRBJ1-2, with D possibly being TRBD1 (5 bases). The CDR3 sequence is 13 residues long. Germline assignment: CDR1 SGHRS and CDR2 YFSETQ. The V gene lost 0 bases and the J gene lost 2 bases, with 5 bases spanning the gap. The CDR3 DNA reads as TGCGCCAGCAGCTTGGACAGGAACTATGGCTACACCTTC. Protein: CASSLDRNYGYTF. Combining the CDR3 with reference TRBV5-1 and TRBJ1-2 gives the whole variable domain KAGVTQTPRYLIKTRGQQVTLSCSPISGHRSVSWYQQTPGQGLQFLFEYFSETQRNKGNFPGRFSGRQFSNSRSEMNVSTLELGDSALYLCASSLDRNYGYTFGSGTRLTVV.

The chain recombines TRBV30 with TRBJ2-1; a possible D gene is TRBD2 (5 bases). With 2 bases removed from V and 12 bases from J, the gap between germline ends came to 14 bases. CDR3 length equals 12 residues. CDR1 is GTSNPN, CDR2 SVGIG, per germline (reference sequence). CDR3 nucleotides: TGTGCCTGGAGTAACTGGAGGAAGGCGCAGTTCTTC. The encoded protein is CAWSNWRKAQFF.

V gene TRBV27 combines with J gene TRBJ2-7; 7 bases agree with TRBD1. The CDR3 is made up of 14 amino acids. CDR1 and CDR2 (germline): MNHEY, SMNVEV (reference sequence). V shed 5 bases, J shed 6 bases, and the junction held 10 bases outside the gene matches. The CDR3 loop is CASSPRQGDGEQYF. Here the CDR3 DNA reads TGTGCCAGCAGTCCCCGACAGGGTGATGGCGAGCAGTACTTC.

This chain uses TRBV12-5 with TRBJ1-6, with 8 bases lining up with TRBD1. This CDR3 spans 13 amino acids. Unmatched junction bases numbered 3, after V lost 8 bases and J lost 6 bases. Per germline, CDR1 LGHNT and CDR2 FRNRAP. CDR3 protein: CASQGQANSPLHF. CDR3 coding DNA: TGTGCTAGTCAGGGACAGGCTAATTCACCCCTCCACTTT.

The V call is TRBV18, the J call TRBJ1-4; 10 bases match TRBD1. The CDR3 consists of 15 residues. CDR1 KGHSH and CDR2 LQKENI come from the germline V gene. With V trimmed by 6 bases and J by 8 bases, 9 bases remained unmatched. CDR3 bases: TGTGCCAGCTCCCCGGGGACAGGGGTGCGAGAAAAACTGTTTTTT. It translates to CASSPGTGVREKLFF.

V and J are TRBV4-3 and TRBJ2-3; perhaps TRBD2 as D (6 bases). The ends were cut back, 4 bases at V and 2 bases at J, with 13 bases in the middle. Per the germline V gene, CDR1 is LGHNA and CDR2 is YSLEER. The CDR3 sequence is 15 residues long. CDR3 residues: CASSPGTGDTDTQYF. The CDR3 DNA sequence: TGCGCCAGCAGCCCCGGGACGGGGGACACAGATACGCAGTATTTT.

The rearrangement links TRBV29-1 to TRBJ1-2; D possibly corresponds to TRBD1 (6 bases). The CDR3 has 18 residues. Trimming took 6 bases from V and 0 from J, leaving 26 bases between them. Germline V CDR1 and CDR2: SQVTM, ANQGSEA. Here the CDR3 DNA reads TGCAGCGTCGACCGTTCCGGACAGACCTTAACCTCTAACTATGGCTACACCTTC. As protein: CSVDRSGQTLTSNYGYTF.

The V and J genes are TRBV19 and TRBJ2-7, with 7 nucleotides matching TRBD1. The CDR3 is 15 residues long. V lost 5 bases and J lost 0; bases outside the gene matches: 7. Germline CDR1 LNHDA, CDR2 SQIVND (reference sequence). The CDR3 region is CASSLGTDNSYEQYF. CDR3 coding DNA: TGTGCCAGTAGTTTGGGGACAGACAACTCCTACGAGCAGTACTTC.

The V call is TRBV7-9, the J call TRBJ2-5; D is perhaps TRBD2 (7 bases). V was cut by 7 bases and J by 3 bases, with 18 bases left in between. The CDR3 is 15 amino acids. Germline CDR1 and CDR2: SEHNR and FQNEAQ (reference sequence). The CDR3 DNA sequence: TGTGCCAGCACCGCCGGGCGGGGGCAGGAAGAGACCCAGTACTTC. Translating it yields CASTAGRGQEETQYF.

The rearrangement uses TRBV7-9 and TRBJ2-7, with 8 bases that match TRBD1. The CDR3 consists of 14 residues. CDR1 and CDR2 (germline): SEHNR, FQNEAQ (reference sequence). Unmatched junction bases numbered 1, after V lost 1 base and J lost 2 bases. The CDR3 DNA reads TGTGCCAGCAGCTTAGTACAGGGGGCCTACGAGCAGTACTTC. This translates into CASSLVQGAYEQYF.

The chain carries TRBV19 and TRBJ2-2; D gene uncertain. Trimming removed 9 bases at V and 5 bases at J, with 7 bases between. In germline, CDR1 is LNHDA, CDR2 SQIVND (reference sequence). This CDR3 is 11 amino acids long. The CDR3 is CASANTGELFF. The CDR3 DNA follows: TGTGCCAGCGCTAATACCGGGGAGCTGTTTTTT.

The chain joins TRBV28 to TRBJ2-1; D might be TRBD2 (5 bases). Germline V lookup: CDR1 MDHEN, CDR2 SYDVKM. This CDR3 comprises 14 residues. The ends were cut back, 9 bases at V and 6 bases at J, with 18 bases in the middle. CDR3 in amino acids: CASRPSQRINEQFF. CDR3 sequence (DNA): TGTGCCAGTAGACCAAGCCAGCGGATCAATGAGCAGTTCTTC.

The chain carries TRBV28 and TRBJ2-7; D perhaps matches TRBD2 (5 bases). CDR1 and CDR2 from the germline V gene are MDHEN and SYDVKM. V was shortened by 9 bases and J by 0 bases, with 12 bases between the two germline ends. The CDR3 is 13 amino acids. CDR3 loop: CASAGFSSYEQYF. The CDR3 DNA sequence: TGTGCCAGTGCGGGCTTCAGCTCCTACGAGCAGTACTTC.

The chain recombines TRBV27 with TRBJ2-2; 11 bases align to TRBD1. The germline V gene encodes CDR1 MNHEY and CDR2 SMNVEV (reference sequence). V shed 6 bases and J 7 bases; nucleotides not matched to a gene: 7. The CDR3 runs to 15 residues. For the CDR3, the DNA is TGTGCCAGCAGCCGGGACAGGGGGTATCACGGGGAGCTGTTTTTT. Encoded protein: CASSRDRGYHGELFF.

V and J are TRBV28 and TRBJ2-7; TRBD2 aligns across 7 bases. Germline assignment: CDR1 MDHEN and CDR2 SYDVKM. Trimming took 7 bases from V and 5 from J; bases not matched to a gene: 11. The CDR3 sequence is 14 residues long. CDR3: CASTSGTIRNEQYF. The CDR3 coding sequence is TGTGCCAGCACCTCGGGGACTATCCGAAACGAGCAGTACTTC. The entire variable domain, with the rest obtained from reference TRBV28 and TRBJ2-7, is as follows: DVKVTQSSRYLVKRTGEKVFLECVQDMDHENMFWYRQDPGLGLRLIYFSYDVKMKEKGDIPEGYSVSREKKERFSLILESASTNQTSMYLCASTSGTIRNEQYFGPGTRLTVT.

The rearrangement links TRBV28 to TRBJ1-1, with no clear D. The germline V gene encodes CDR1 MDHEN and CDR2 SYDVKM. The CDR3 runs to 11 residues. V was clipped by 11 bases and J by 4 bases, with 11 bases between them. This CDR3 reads CASRWSTEAFF. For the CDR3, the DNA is TGTGCCTCTAGGTGGAGCACTGAAGCTTTCTTT. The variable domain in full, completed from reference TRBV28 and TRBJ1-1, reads DVKVTQSSRYLVKRTGEKVFLECVQDMDHENMFWYRQDPGLGLRLIYFSYDVKMKEKGDIPEGYSVSREKKERFSLILESASTNQTSMYLCASRWSTEAFFGQGTRLTVV.

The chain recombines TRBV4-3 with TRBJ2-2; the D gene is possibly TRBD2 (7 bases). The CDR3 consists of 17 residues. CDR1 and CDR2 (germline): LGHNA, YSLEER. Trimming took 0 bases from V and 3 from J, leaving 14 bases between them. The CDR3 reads CASSQEGGAGDTGELFF. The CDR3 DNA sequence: TGCGCCAGCAGCCAAGAAGGGGGGGCTGGAGACACCGGGGAGCTGTTTTTT.

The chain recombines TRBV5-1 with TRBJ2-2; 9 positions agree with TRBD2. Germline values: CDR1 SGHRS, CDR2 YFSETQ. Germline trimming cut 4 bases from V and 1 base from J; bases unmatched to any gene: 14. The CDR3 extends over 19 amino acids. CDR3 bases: TGCGCCAGCAGCCCACTTAGGGGAGCGGGAGGAGGGAACACCGGGGAGCTGTTTTTT. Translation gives CASSPLRGAGGGNTGELFF.

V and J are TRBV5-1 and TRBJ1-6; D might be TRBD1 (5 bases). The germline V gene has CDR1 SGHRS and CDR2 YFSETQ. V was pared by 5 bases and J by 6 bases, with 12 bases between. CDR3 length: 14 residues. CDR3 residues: CASRGGEINSPLHF. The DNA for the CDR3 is TGCGCCAGCAGGGGAGGGGAGATTAATTCACCCCTCCACTTT.

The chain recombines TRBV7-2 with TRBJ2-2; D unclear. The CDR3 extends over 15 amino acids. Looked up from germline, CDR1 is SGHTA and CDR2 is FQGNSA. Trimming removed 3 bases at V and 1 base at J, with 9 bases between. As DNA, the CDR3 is TGTGCCAGCAGCTTTTTTACTGGGAACACCGGGGAGCTGTTTTTT. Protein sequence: CASSFFTGNTGELFF.

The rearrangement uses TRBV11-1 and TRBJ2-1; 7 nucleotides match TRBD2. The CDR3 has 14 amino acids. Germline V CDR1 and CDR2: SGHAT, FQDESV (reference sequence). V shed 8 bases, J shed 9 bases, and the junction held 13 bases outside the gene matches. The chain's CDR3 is CASRSVKGGSEQFF. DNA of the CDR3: TGTGCCAGCCGGTCTGTGAAGGGAGGGAGTGAGCAGTTCTTC. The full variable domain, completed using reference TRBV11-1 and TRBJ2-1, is EAEVAQSPRYKITEKSQAVAFWCDPISGHATLYWYRQILGQGPELLVQFQDESVVDDSQLPKDRFSAERLKGVDSTLKIQPAELGDSAMYLCASRSVKGGSEQFFGPGTRLTVL.